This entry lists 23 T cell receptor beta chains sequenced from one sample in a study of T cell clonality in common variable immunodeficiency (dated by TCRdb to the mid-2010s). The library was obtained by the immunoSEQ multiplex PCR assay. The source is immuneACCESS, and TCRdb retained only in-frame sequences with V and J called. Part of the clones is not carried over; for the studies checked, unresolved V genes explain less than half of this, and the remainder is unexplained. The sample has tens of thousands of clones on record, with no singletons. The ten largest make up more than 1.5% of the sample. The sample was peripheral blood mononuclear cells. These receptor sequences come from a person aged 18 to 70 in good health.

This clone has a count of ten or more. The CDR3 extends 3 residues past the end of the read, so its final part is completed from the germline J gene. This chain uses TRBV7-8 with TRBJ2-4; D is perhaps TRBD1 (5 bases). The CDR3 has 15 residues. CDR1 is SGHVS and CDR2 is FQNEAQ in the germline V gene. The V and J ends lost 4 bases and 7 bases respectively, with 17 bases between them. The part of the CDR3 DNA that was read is TGTGCCAGCAGCTCCATCGTAGGGGTTGGCAACATT. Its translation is CASSSIVGVGNI. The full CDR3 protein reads CASSSIVGVGNIQYF.

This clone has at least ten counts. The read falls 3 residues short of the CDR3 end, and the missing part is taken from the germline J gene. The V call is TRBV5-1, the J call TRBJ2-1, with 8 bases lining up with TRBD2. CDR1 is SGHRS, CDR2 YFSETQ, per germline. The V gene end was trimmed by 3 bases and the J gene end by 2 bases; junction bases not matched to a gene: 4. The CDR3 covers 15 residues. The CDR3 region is CASSSSGPTYNEQFF. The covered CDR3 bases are TGCGCCAGCAGCTCTAGCGGGCCTACCTACAATGAG.

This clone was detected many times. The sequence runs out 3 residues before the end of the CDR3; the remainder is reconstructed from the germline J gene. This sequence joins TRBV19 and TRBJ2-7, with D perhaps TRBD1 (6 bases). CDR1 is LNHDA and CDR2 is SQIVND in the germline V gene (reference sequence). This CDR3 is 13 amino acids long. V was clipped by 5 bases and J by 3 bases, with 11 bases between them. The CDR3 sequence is CASSSRDNYEQYF. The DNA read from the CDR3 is TGTGCCAGTAGTTCCCGGGACAACTACGAG.

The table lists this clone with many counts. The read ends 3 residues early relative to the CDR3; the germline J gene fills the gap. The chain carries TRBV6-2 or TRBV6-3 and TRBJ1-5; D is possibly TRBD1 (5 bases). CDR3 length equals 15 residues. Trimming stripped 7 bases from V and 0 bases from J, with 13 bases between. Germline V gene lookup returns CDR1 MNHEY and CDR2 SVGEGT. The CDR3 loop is CASKKGHLSNQPQHF. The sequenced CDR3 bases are TGTGCCAGCAAAAAAGGACACCTTAGCAATCAGCCC.

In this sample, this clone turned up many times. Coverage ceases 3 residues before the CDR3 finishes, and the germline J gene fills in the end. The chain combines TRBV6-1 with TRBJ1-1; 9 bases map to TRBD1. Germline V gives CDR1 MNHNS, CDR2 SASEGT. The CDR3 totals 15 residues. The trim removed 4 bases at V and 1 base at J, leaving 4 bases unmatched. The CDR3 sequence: CASSAGTGKNTEAFF. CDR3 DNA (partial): TGTGCCAGCAGTGCCGGGACAGGGAAGAACACTGAA.

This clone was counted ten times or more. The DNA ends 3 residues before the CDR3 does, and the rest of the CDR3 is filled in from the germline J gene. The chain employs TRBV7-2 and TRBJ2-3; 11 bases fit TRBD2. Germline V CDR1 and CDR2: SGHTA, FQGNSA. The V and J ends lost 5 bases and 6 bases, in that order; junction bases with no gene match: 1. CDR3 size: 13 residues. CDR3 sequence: CASSASGRDTQYF. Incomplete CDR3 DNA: TGTGCCAGCAGCGCTAGCGGGAGGGATACG.

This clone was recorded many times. Partial CDR3 DNA: TGCAGTACGCTAGGGGTAGCCCAGCAAGAGACC. Protein sequence: CSTLGVAQQET. The full CDR3 protein is CSTLGVAQQETQYF. This sequence joins TRBV20-1 and TRBJ2-5; possible D gene TRBD1, 5 bases. Read sequence stops 3 residues before the CDR3 end, and the germline J gene provides the missing end. Per germline, CDR1 DFQATT and CDR2 SNEGSKA (reference sequence). This CDR3 region has 14 residues. V was shortened by 8 bases and J by 2 bases, with 18 bases between the two germline ends.

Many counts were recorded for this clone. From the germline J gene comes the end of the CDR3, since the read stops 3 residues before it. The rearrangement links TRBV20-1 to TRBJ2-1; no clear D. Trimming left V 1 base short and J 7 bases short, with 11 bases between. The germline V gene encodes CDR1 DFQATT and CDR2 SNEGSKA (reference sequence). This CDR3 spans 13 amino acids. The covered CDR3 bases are TGCAGTGCTAGAGTTTTTACGGTAAATGAG. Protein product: CSARVFTVNE. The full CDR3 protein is CSARVFTVNEQFF.

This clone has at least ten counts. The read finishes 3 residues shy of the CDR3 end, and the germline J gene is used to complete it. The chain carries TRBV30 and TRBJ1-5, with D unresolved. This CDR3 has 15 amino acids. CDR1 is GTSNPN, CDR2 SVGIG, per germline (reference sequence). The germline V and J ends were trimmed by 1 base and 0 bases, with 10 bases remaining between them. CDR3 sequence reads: CAWSDVGLSNQPQHF. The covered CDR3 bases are TGTGCCTGGAGTGATGTAGGACTTAGCAATCAGCCC.

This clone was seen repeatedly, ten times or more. Partial CDR3 DNA: TGTGCCACCAGCAGAACAGGGGATTACGAG. It is translated as CATSRTGDYE. In full, the CDR3 is CATSRTGDYEQYF. The genes are TRBV15 and TRBJ2-7; 7 bases are a match to TRBD1. The read ends 3 residues shy of where the CDR3 ends; the end is completed using the germline J gene. V lost 2 bases and J lost 4; bases outside the gene matches: 2. The CDR3 length is 13 residues. Germline V gene lookup returns CDR1 LNHNV and CDR2 YYDKDF (reference sequence).

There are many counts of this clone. The CDR3 here is CASSPLAGTPNEQFF. The part of the CDR3 DNA that was read is TGTGCCAGCAGCCCACTAGCGGGGACCCCCAATGAG. The chain has TRBV6-4 and TRBJ2-1; 10 bases fit TRBD2. The sequenced fragment ends 3 residues before the CDR3 boundary, so the rest is inferred from the germline J gene. The CDR3 has 15 amino acids. CDR1 is MRHNA and CDR2 is SNTAGT in the germline V gene. The V and J ends lost 6 bases and 6 bases, in that order; junction bases with no gene match: 8.

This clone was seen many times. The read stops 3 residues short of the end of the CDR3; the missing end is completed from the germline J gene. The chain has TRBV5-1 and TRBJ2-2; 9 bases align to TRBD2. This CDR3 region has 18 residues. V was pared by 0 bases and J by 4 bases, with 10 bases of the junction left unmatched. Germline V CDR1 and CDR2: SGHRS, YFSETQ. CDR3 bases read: TGCGCCAGCAGCTTGGCTATTAGCGGGAGTTATAGCACCGGGGAG. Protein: CASSLAISGSYSTGE. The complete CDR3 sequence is CASSLAISGSYSTGELFF.

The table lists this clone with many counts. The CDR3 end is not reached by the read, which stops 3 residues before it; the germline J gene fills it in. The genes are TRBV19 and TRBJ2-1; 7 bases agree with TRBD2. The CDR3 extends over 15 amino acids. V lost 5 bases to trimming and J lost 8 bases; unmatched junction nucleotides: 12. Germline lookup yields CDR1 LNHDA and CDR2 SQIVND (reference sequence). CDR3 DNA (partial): TGTGCCAGTAGTGTGGCGGCTAGCGGAGGTGATGAG. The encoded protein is CASSVAASGGDE. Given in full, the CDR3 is CASSVAASGGDEQFF. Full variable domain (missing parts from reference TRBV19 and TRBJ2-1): DGGITQSPKYLFRKEGQNVTLSCEQNLNHDAMYWYRQDPGQGLRLIYYSQIVNDFQKGDIAEGYSVSREKKESFPLTVTSAQKNPTAFYLCASSVAASGGDEQFFGPGTRLTVL.

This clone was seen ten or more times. The DNA read from the CDR3 is TGTGCCAGCAGCCAAGGACTTAACCCCACAGATACG. As protein: CASSQGLNPTDT. The whole CDR3 sequence reads CASSQGLNPTDTQYF. The genes are TRBV7-9 and TRBJ2-3, with D tentatively TRBD2 (5 bases). The read ends 3 residues early relative to the CDR3; the germline J gene fills the gap. V was cut by 5 bases and J by 2 bases, with 14 bases left in between. The germline gives CDR1 SEHNR, CDR2 FQNEAQ (reference sequence). The length of the CDR3 is 15 residues.

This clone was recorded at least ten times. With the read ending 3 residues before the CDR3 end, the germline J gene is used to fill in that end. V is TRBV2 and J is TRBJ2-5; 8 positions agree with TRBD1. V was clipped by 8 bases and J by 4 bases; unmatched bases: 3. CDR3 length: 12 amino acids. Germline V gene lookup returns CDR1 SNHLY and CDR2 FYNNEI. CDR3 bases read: TGTGCCAGCCAGGGGGCTGGAGAGACC. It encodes CASQGAGET. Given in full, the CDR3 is CASQGAGETQYF. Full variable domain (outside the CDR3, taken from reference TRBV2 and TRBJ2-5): EPEVTQTPSHQVTQMGQEVILRCVPISNHLYFYWYRQILGQKVEFLVSFYNNEISEKSEIFDDQFSVERPDGSNFTLKIRSTKLEDSAMYFCASQGAGETQYFGPGTRLLVL.

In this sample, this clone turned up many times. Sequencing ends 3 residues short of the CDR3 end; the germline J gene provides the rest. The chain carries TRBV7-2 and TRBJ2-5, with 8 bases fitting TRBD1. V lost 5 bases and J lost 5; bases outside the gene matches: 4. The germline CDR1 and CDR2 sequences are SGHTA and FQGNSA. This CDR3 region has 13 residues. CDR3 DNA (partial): TGTGCCAGCAGCCGGGGACAGGAGGAGACC. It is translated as CASSRGQEET. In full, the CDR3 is CASSRGQEETQYF.

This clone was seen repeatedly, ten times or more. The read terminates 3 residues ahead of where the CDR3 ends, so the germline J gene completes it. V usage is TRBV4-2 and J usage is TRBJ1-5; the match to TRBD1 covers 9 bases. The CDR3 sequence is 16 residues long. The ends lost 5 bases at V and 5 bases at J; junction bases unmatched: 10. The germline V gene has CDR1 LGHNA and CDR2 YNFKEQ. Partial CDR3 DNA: TGTGCCAGCAGCGCAACGACAGGGGGGGGTGATCAGCCC. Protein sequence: CASSATTGGGDQP. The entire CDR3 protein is CASSATTGGGDQPQHF.

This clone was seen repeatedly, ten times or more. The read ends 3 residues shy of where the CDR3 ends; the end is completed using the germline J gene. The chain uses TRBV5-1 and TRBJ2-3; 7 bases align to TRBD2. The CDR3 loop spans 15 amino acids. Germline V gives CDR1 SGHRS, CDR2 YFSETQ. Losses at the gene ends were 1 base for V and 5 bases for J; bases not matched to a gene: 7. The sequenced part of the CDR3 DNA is TGCGCCAGCAGCTTGCCCGGGACGGGGGGAGATACG. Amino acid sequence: CASSLPGTGGDT. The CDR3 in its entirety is CASSLPGTGGDTQYF.

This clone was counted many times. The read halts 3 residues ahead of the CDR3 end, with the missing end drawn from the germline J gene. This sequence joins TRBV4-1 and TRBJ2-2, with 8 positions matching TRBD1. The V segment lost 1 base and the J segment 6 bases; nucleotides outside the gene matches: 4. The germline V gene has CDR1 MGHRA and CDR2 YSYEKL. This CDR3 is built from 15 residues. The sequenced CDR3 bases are TGCGCCAGCAGCCAAGCTGGACAGGGCTCCGGGGAG. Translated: CASSQAGQGSGE. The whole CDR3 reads CASSQAGQGSGELFF.

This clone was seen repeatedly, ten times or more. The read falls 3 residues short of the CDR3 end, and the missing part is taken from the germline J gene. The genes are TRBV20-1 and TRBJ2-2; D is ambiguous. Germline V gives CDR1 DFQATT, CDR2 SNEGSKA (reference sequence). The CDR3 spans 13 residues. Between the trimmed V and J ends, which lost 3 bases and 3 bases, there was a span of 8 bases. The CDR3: CSARKHDTGELFF. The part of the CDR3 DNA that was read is TGCAGTGCTAGGAAACATGACACCGGGGAG.

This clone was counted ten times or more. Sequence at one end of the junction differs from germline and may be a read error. The chain's CDR3 is CASSPTPTRFQETQYF. The sequenced CDR3 bases are TGCGCCAGCAGCCCCACTCCCACTAGGTTCCAAGAGACC. The chain recombines TRBV4-2 with TRBJ2-5, with a possible D match to TRBD2 (5 bases). Coverage ceases 3 residues before the CDR3 finishes, and the germline J gene fills in the end. CDR3 length equals 16 residues. In germline, CDR1 is LGHNA, CDR2 YNFKEQ.

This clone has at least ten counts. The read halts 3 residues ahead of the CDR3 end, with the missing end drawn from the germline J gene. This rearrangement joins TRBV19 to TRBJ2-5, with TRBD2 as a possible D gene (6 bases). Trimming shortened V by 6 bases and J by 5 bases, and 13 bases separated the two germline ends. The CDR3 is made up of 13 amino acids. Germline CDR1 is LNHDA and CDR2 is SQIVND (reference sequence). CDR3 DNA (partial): TGTGCCAGTAGATGGCGGGAAGGGGAGACC. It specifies CASRWREGET. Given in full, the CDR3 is CASRWREGETQYF.

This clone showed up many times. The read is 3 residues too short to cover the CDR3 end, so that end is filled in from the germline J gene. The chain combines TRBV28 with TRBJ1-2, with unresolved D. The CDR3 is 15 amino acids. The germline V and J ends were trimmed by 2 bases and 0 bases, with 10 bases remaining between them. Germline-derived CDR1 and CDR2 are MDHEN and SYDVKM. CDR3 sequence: CASSLETSSNYGYTF. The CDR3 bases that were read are TGTGCCAGCAGTTTAGAGACTTCCTCTAACTATGGC.